Detailed here is one T cell receptor beta chain. The record originates from a study of blood T cell repertoires in COVID-19. Germline lookup yields CDR1 KGHSH and CDR2 LQKENI. The CDR3 has 18 residues. Trimming stripped 2 bases from V and 4 bases from J, with 23 bases between. TCRdb keeps only in-frame clones here, not all; method: immunoSEQ multiplex PCR. The sample consists of about 230,000 clones, approximately 80% of them appearing once. Sequences were obtained from PBMCs or T cells enriched from blood (not recorded which). The TCR originated in a man between 60 and 75 years old who had recovered from COVID-19. The chain is built from TRBV18 and TRBJ1-2, with D possibly being TRBD1 (6 bases). The CDR3 spells CASSPSRVNVGQLYGYTF. The CDR3, as DNA: TGTGCCAGCTCACCATCAAGGGTAAACGTAGGACAGCTCTATGGCTACACCTTC.